This T cell receptor (beta chain) was identified in a study of molecular identifiers for immune sequencing clone quantification. On this clonotype itself: Its specificity is unknown. The junction shows a germline mismatch at one end, possibly a read error.

The CDR3 extends over 16 amino acids. Germline CDR1 and CDR2: LNHDA and SQIVND (reference sequence). General study points: The sizes of highly expanded clones could be underestimated when identical TCR molecules share a barcode.

Source material for naive CD8 libraries was about 17,000 to 1,100,000 sorted cells, with 10%, 30% or 50% RNA. TCRdb recomputed calls from the PCR reads with MiXCR, one row per CDR3 protein. The sample holds 70,000 to 90,000 distinct CDR3 sequences; roughly a fifth are singletons and the top ten take 0.8% to 1.2%. This chain links TRBV19 with TRBJ2-2; 9 positions match TRBD2. The receptor was derived from a human donor in good health. Some libraries in this study had Jurkat cell RNA spiked in. Sequenced sample: naive CD8+ T cells from blood, with Jurkat cell RNA spiked in. Subset reported: FACS-sorted CD8+CD4-CCR7+CD45RA+ naive T cells. CDR3 residues: CASSIVGQPPSGELLF. The CDR3 bases are TGTGCCAGTAGTATAGTCGGGCAACCGCCTAGCGGGGAGCTGCTTTTT.